The TCR beta chain under discussion was sequenced for a study of blood T cell repertoires in COVID-19 (dated by TCRdb to about 2020). Turning to the overall study: Samples from collaborators originated in the United States, Italy and Spain and spanned both the acute and convalescent phases of COVID-19. The prospective study material was composed of cDNA or gDNA derived from T cells, B-cell-depleted T cells, or PBMCs. Nearly every sample came with metadata listing a de-identified subject ID, COVID-19 status, age in years and sex. The samples were drawn from the first 160 participants of the ongoing ImmuneRACE study and from under 1,500 subjects provided by 6 global collaborators. The repertoires were released in a freely available public database intended as a resource for research on the immune response to SARS-CoV-2. The dataset comprised deeply sampled blood TCRbeta repertoires from subjects exposed to, actively infected with, or recovered from COVID-19. HLA class I and class II types, where available, came from metadata supplied by the sample provider rather than from assay-based typing. Study-wide findings and limitations: How much clinical and demographic metadata was included differed by source and by participant, and the metadata was provided uncurated.

TCRbeta CDR3 regions were amplified from genomic DNA by means of the immunoSEQ Assay, a bias-controlled multiplex PCR. The original pipeline was this. The number of nucleated cells in each sample was estimated by amplification of reference gene primers within the assay. Sequence reads were collapsed and filtered to measure the absolute abundance of every unique TCRbeta CDR3 rearrangement. For each sample, productive Simpson clonality was calculated as the square root of Simpson's diversity index across productive rearrangements. Entries here come from immuneACCESS through TCRdb and include only in-frame sequences with V and J called. Some clones fail to appear in such tables; in the studies checked, an unresolved V gene covers under half of the shortfall, and the cause of the remainder is unknown. V and J calls and clone size are as listed in that table; D and trimming were resolved from the DNA. The sample table lists a few hundred thousand clones, around 89% of them with a count of one. Of the sample, roughly 1% falls within the top ten clones.

This clone appeared once. It has no known antigen specificity. Nothing much larger sits one base from this clone, and base qualities are not available. Enrolling through a virtual design, the prospective study's participants ranged in age from roughly 18 to 95 years and lived across approximately 25 United States geographic areas. To assign participants to cohorts, the prospective study relied on clinical history that participants themselves reported in a screening survey and a study questionnaire. ImmuneRACE Cohort 3 recovered participants were defined by two consecutive negative NP/OP PCR tests, healthcare professional clearance, or symptom resolution. Mobile phlebotomists in the prospective study collected whole blood, serum and a nasopharyngeal or oropharyngeal swab from every participant. Additional blood draws and questionnaires over a 2-month period could optionally be provided by prospective study participants. Blood samples from the prospective study were shipped frozen or at room temperature prior to DNA extraction.

Including cysteine and phenylalanine, the CDR3 has 17 amino acids. Only the CDR3 DNA is retained, 51 bases long and in frame from the first base. The germline V gene provides CDR1 SGHVS and CDR2 FQNEAQ. V and J are truncated by 1 base and 0 bases respectively, leaving an intervening sequence of 13 bases. The clonotype originates from a man between 18 and 35 years old who had recovered from COVID-19. The sequence joins TRBV7-8 to TRBJ2-1; TRBD1 is a weak D gene call, 5 bases matching. Sequenced input: PBMCs or T cells enriched from blood (not recorded which). Here is the DNA: TGTGCCAGCAGCTTAGGAGTAGGGGTCAACTCCTACAATGAGCAGTTCTTC. It specifies CASSLGVGVNSYNEQFF.